Presented here are 5 T cell receptor beta chains from one specimen sequenced in a study of T-cell reconstitution after alpha-beta-depleted transplantation in children. Unique molecular identifiers were used in preparing the TCRbeta library. MiXCR, applied by TCRdb to the PCR reads, yields one record per CDR3 protein. The data contain around 25,000 distinct CDR3 sequences, 15% to 20% of them singletons. The sequencing here drew on PBMCs, mostly from graft donor cells, taken 60 days after TCRalphabeta/CD19-depleted stem cell transplant. These TCRs come from a male patient aged 2 to 10 who had a stem cell transplant for acute lymphoblastic leukemia, so the T cells may come from the graft donor.

The chain links TRBV12-3 or TRBV12-4 to TRBJ1-1; TRBD1 matches 9 bases. After removal of 6 bases from V and 0 bases from J, the junction contained 8 bases not matched to a gene. CDR3 length: 16 residues. The CDR3 sequence is CASSPRTGAMNTEAFF. CDR3 nucleotides: TGTGCCAGCAGCCCCCGGACAGGGGCCATGAACACTGAAGCTTTCTTT.

This clonotype showed up just a few times. The chain joins TRBV12-3 or TRBV12-4 to TRBJ1-4; a weak D match, TRBD1 (5 bases). This CDR3 region has 17 residues. Trimming shortened V by 5 bases and J by 1 base, and 17 bases separated the two germline ends. The CDR3 nucleotides read TGTGCCAGCAGTCCCCCACTTTTGGGGCGAACTAATGAAAAACTGTTTTTT. It specifies CASSPPLLGRTNEKLFF.

This clonotype was recorded a few times. The chain recombines TRBV15 with TRBJ1-1; 7 nucleotides match TRBD1. V was clipped by 1 base and J by 5 bases; unmatched bases: 7. The germline gives CDR1 LNHNV, CDR2 YYDKDF (reference sequence). The CDR3 loop spans 15 amino acids. The chain's CDR3 is CATSRAQNRGTEAFF. The CDR3 nucleotides are TGTGCCACCAGCAGAGCGCAAAACAGGGGTACTGAAGCTTTCTTT.

This clonotype appeared a few times. The chain uses TRBV7-9 and TRBJ1-5, with TRBD1 matching 7 bases. CDR3 size: 16 residues. The V segment lost 1 base and the J segment 2 bases; nucleotides outside the gene matches: 5. CDR1 is SEHNR and CDR2 is FQNEAQ in the germline V gene (reference sequence). The CDR3 sequence is CASSLDRGLGNQPQHF. The CDR3 DNA reads TGTGCCAGCAGCTTAGACAGGGGTCTCGGCAATCAGCCCCAGCATTTT.

This clonotype was recorded many times. The chain carries TRBV20-1 and TRBJ2-3, with 7 bases fitting TRBD2. Germline V gene sequence: CDR1 DFQATT, CDR2 SNEGSKA (reference sequence). The V and J ends lost 6 bases and 1 base, in that order; junction bases with no gene match: 4. This CDR3 comprises 13 residues. CDR3 region: CSARLAGTDTQYF. Here the CDR3 DNA reads TGCAGTGCCAGACTAGCCGGCACAGATACGCAGTATTTT.